This entry lists 19 T cell receptor beta chains sequenced from one sample in a study of T-cell reconstitution after alpha-beta-depleted transplantation in children. Unique molecular identifiers featured in how the TCRbeta library was prepared. TCRdb passed the PCR reads through MiXCR, listing each CDR3 protein once. The profile shows 640,000 or so distinct CDR3 sequences, approximately 16% of them singletons. The input for sequencing was PBMCs from the stem cell graft donor, taken from the stem cell graft. Receptors originate from a human donor who donated a stem cell graft to a child with acute myeloid leukemia.

This sequence joins TRBV29-1 and TRBJ1-5; D may be TRBD1 (6 bases). The CDR3 consists of 13 residues. The V and J ends lost 6 bases and 3 bases respectively, with 12 bases between them. The germline CDR1 and CDR2 sequences are SQVTM and ANQGSEA. CDR3 bases: TGCAGCGTCAGGACAGCCCCCAATCAGCCCCAGCATTTT. This sequence encodes CSVRTAPNQPQHF.

In this sample, this clonotype turned up many times. The rearrangement joins TRBV20-1 to TRBJ2-5; D might be TRBD1 or TRBD2, each matching 5 bases. The CDR3 is 13 residues long. Per the germline V gene, CDR1 is DFQATT and CDR2 is SNEGSKA (reference sequence). The V and J ends lost 0 bases and 5 bases respectively, with 10 bases between them. CDR3 in amino acids: CSARDSGRETQYF. CDR3 DNA: TGCAGTGCTAGAGATTCGGGGCGGGAGACCCAGTACTTC.

The gene calls are TRBV27 and TRBJ2-2, with D hard to call. V was cut by 6 bases and J by 6 bases, with 8 bases left in between. Germline V CDR1 and CDR2: MNHEY, SMNVEV (reference sequence). The CDR3 loop spans 12 amino acids. The CDR3 protein is CASSPWPGELFF. The CDR3 DNA reads as TGTGCCAGCAGCCCATGGCCCGGGGAGCTGTTTTTT.

This clonotype was picked up many times. This chain links TRBV20-1 with TRBJ2-3; D not certain. The germline V gene has CDR1 DFQATT and CDR2 SNEGSKA (reference sequence). The V end was cut by 7 bases, the J end by 7 bases, with 9 bases between. The CDR3 is made up of 10 amino acids. CDR3 protein: CSVSSNTQYF. In DNA form, the CDR3 reads TGCAGTGTATCGTCAAATACGCAGTATTTT.

Many counts were recorded for this clonotype. Germline and junction disagree at one end, which may indicate a read error. The rearrangement links TRBV29-1 to TRBJ2-5; 7 bases align to TRBD1. The germline V gene encodes CDR1 SQVTM and CDR2 ANQGSEA. This CDR3 is 13 amino acids long. For the CDR3, the DNA is TGCAGCGTTCAAGACAGGGTCCAAGAGACCCAGTACTTC. It is translated as CSVQDRVQETQYF.

This clonotype was recorded at least ten times. V usage is TRBV9 and J usage is TRBJ2-1; TRBD2 matches 8 bases. The CDR3 runs to 15 residues. Germline V lookup: CDR1 SGDLS, CDR2 YYNGEE. Trimming removed 6 bases from V and 4 bases from J; junction bases left unmatched: 9. The CDR3 region is CASTPSGGVYNEQFF. In nucleotides, the CDR3 is TGTGCCAGCACCCCCAGCGGGGGAGTATACAATGAGCAGTTCTTC.

The chain couples TRBV20-1 to TRBJ2-3; D may be TRBD2 (5 bases). Trimming pared 7 bases from V and 4 bases from J, leaving 15 bases between. Germline V CDR1 and CDR2: DFQATT, SNEGSKA (reference sequence). The CDR3 spans 13 residues. The CDR3 sequence is CSGLGEGPDTQYF. Here the CDR3 DNA reads TGCAGTGGACTGGGTGAGGGCCCAGATACGCAGTATTTT.

This clonotype was recorded many times. The chain combines TRBV7-9 with TRBJ1-2, with D possibly TRBD1 on 5 matching bases. V was cut by 3 bases and J by 2 bases, with 13 bases left in between. Germline V gene data show CDR1 as SEHNR and CDR2 as FQNEAQ (reference sequence). This CDR3 is 15 amino acids long. The CDR3 region has the DNA TGTGCCAGCAGCTTCGCTACCGACAGCAACTATGGCTACACCTTC. Protein sequence: CASSFATDSNYGYTF.

This clonotype was recorded many times. This CDR3 reads CSTAPSGVRNEQFF. CDR3 in DNA: TGCAGCACTGCCCCTAGCGGGGTCCGGAATGAGCAGTTCTTC. This rearrangement joins TRBV29-1 to TRBJ2-1, with 9 bases identical to TRBD2. Germline V gives CDR1 SQVTM, CDR2 ANQGSEA. Unmatched junction bases numbered 12, after V lost 8 bases and J lost 7 bases. The length of the CDR3 is 14 residues.

V is TRBV29-1 and J is TRBJ2-3; no clear D gene. The germline gives CDR1 SQVTM, CDR2 ANQGSEA. The CDR3 runs 13 residues. Trimming pared 3 bases from V and 1 base from J, leaving 8 bases between. CDR3 DNA sequence: TGCAGCGTTGAGACCGCGGGCACAGATACGCAGTATTTT. Amino acids: CSVETAGTDTQYF.

This clonotype has at least ten counts. The chain combines TRBV12-3 or TRBV12-4 with TRBJ2-4, with D possibly TRBD1 on 6 matching bases. V was clipped by 7 bases and J by 5 bases, with 15 bases between them. The CDR3 has 14 amino acids. CDR3 bases: TGTGCCAGCACTTCAGGGGTAGCTGAAAACATTCAGTACTTC. This sequence encodes CASTSGVAENIQYF.

V gene TRBV7-2 combines with J gene TRBJ1-6, with no clear D. This CDR3 is 14 amino acids long. V gave up 1 base and J gave up 5 bases, with 6 bases separating them. Germline loops: CDR1 SGHTA, CDR2 FQGNSA. DNA for the CDR3: TGTGCCAGCAGCTTAGGCGTCAATAATTCACCCCTCCACTTT. Encoded protein: CASSLGVNNSPLHF.

This clonotype was found many times. The V call is TRBV20-1, the J call TRBJ1-1, with D perhaps matching TRBD1 (6 bases). CDR1 is DFQATT, CDR2 SNEGSKA, per germline (reference sequence). The CDR3 loop spans 14 amino acids. Trimming stripped 6 bases from V and 1 base from J, with 15 bases between. As DNA, the CDR3 is TGCAGTGCCCTCTCCGGACAGACGAACACTGAAGCTTTCTTT. Residues: CSALSGQTNTEAFF.

This clonotype was recorded many times. This chain links TRBV7-2 with TRBJ2-5; 9 bases match TRBD1. The CDR3 covers 17 residues. The germline V gene has CDR1 SGHTA and CDR2 FQGNSA. V lost 6 bases and J lost 4; bases outside the gene matches: 15. The CDR3 loop reads CASSQLMTGGTRETQYF. CDR3 in DNA: TGTGCCAGCAGTCAACTGATGACAGGGGGAACACGAGAGACCCAGTACTTC.

This chain connects TRBV29-1 to TRBJ2-1; TRBD2 agrees at 11 bases. The CDR3 covers 16 residues. J lost 3 bases, V lost 0 bases, and 4 bases had no gene match. Germline assignment: CDR1 SQVTM and CDR2 ANQGSEA. The CDR3 DNA follows: TGCAGCGTTGAAGAACCGACTAGCGGGGACTACAATGAGCAGTTCTTC. Protein product: CSVEEPTSGDYNEQFF.

This clonotype was seen a handful of times. The rearrangement uses TRBV7-8 and TRBJ2-5, with D unclear. Trimming cost V 5 bases and J 2 bases, with 9 bases left between them. The germline V gene encodes CDR1 SGHVS and CDR2 FQNEAQ. The CDR3 is made up of 13 amino acids. The CDR3 region has the DNA TGTGCCAGCAGCCAATGGGGTCAAGAGACCCAGTACTTC. It is translated as CASSQWGQETQYF. The whole variable domain, remainder taken from reference TRBV7-8 and TRBJ2-5, is GAGVSQSPRYKVAKRGQDVALRCDPISGHVSLFWYQQALGQGPEFLTYFQNEAQLDKSGLPSDRFFAERPEGSVSTLKIQRTQQEDSAVYLCASSQWGQETQYFGPGTRLLVL.

Ten or more counts support this clonotype. J is TRBJ2-7 and V is TRBV7-2; D is unclear. The CDR3 is 12 residues long. V was cut by 5 bases and J by 5 bases, with 10 bases left in between. Germline lookup yields CDR1 SGHTA and CDR2 FQGNSA. The CDR3, as DNA: TGTGCCAGCAGCATGCTCTACCACGAGCAGTACTTC. Protein sequence: CASSMLYHEQYF.

The V call is TRBV7-8, the J call TRBJ2-5, with 8 bases aligning to TRBD1. CDR3 length: 14 amino acids. Trimming cost V 5 bases and J 5 bases; bases outside gene matches: 7. Germline lookup yields CDR1 SGHVS and CDR2 FQNEAQ. CDR3 protein: CASSTRTGRETQYF. CDR3 DNA sequence: TGTGCCAGCAGCACCCGGACAGGGCGCGAGACCCAGTACTTC.

The sample holds a few counts of this clonotype. This chain joins TRBV7-9 and TRBJ2-3; 8 bases align to TRBD1. J was trimmed by 10 bases and V by 1 base; bases with no gene match: 7. Germline CDR1 SEHNR, CDR2 FQNEAQ (reference sequence). This CDR3 has 14 residues. CDR3 sequence reads: CASSLETGVYAQYF. The CDR3 region has the DNA TGTGCCAGCAGCTTAGAGACAGGGGTCTACGCGCAGTATTTT.